These 23 T cell receptor beta chains were sequenced from one sample in a study of OX40 agonist ivuxolimab in advanced cancers. Sequenced by immunoSEQ multiplex PCR; TCRdb stores in-frame clones only, minus some. Of around 78,000 clones in the sample, around 86% were seen once. This specimen consisted of CD4+ or CD8+ T cells sorted from blood, obtained in a trial of the OX40 agonist ivuxolimab. The receptor set was obtained from an adult with an advanced solid tumor such as melanoma, head and neck, liver or kidney cancer.

V gene TRBV28 combines with J gene TRBJ1-5; possibly TRBD1 for D (5 bases). This CDR3 has 19 amino acids. Trimming pared 6 bases from V and 2 bases from J, leaving 26 bases between. The V gene's germline CDR1 is MDHEN and CDR2 SYDVKM. CDR3 protein: CASSPWNPGGDLGNQPQHF. The CDR3, as DNA: TGTGCCAGCAGCCCCTGGAACCCGGGAGGGGATTTGGGCAATCAGCCCCAGCATTTT. Variable domain in full (rest from reference TRBV28 and TRBJ1-5): DVKVTQSSRYLVKRTGEKVFLECVQDMDHENMFWYRQDPGLGLRLIYFSYDVKMKEKGDIPEGYSVSREKKERFSLILESASTNQTSMYLCASSPWNPGGDLGNQPQHFGDGTRLSIL.

This clone was seen only once. The rearrangement joins TRBV7-9 to TRBJ1-1; D remains unclear. Trimming stripped 9 bases from V and 0 bases from J, with 11 bases between. Per the germline V gene, CDR1 is SEHNR and CDR2 is FQNEAQ (reference sequence). The CDR3 runs to 13 residues. The CDR3 region is CASLKLLNTEAFF. In DNA form, the CDR3 reads TGTGCCAGTTTGAAACTCCTGAACACTGAAGCTTTCTTT.

V is TRBV5-1 and J is TRBJ2-5, with 11 positions matching TRBD2. The CDR3 has 15 amino acids. V lost 4 bases, J lost 2 bases, and 4 bases stayed unmatched. Germline V gene lookup returns CDR1 SGHRS and CDR2 YFSETQ. In DNA, the CDR3 is TGCGCCAGCAGCCAGGGACTAGCGGCACAAGAGACCCAGTACTTC. Translating it yields CASSQGLAAQETQYF.

The chain is built from TRBV7-9 and TRBJ2-7, with D perhaps TRBD2 (6 bases). This CDR3 has 13 residues. The V and J ends lost 5 bases and 9 bases respectively, with 17 bases between them. Germline V CDR1 and CDR2: SEHNR, FQNEAQ (reference sequence). The CDR3 region is CASSRGGLTGQYF. The CDR3 DNA follows: TGTGCCAGCAGCCGTGGAGGGCTGACGGGGCAGTACTTC. The full variable domain, with the rest looked up from reference TRBV7-9 and TRBJ2-7, is DTGVSQNPRHKITKRGQNVTFRCDPISEHNRLYWYRQTLGQGPEFLTYFQNEAQLEKSRLLSDRFSAERPKGSFSTLEIQRTEQGDSAMYLCASSRGGLTGQYFGPGTRLTVT.

The chain has TRBV5-1 and TRBJ2-7, with a tentative D call TRBD1 (6 bases). Germline CDR1 and CDR2: SGHRS and YFSETQ. The germline V and J ends were trimmed by 2 bases and 1 base, with 16 bases remaining between them. The CDR3 contains 16 residues. In DNA form, the CDR3 reads TGCGCCAGCAGCTTCTCAGGGGTCGAGAGGTCCTACGAGCAGTACTTC. This translates into CASSFSGVERSYEQYF.

J is TRBJ2-5 and V is TRBV19; 7 nucleotides align to TRBD1. CDR3 length: 15 amino acids. With 11 bases clipped from V and 2 bases from J, the junction kept 14 bases outside the gene matches. From germline, CDR1 is LNHDA and CDR2 SQIVND (reference sequence). CDR3 in amino acids: CACGQQGLAQETQYF. The CDR3 bases are TGTGCCTGTGGACAACAGGGGCTGGCGCAAGAGACCCAGTACTTC.

The chain recombines TRBV28 with TRBJ2-3; D may be TRBD1 or TRBD2 (5 bases each). Per the germline V gene, CDR1 is MDHEN and CDR2 is SYDVKM. The V gene lost 3 bases and the J gene lost 2 bases, with 18 bases spanning the gap. This CDR3 region has 17 residues. In nucleotides, the CDR3 is TGTGCCAGCAGTTTGTTCGTGGCCGAGGGGTCCACAGATACGCAGTATTTT. As protein: CASSLFVAEGSTDTQYF.

The chain joins TRBV11-3 to TRBJ2-2; D is unclear. Germline lookup yields CDR1 SGHNT and CDR2 YENEEA. The CDR3 has 14 residues. Between the trimmed V and J ends, which lost 5 bases and 0 bases, there was a span of 7 bases. CDR3 residues: CASSLAPNTGELFF. CDR3 coding DNA: TGTGCCAGCAGCCTGGCTCCGAACACCGGGGAGCTGTTTTTT.

The V and J genes are TRBV5-6 and TRBJ2-4; 10 bases fit TRBD1. Germline CDR1 reads SGHDT; CDR2 reads YYEEEE. CDR3 length: 19 residues. V lost 0 bases to trimming and J lost 0 bases; unmatched junction nucleotides: 9. CDR3 in amino acids: CASSLVGQGLWKAKNIQYF. The CDR3 DNA follows: TGTGCCAGCAGCTTGGTGGGACAGGGGCTATGGAAAGCCAAAAACATTCAGTACTTC.

The V and J genes are TRBV19 and TRBJ2-7, with 11 bases identical to TRBD2. J gave up 3 bases and V 6 bases, and 4 bases lay outside the gene matches. The CDR3 runs 14 residues. Germline CDR1 LNHDA, CDR2 SQIVND (reference sequence). CDR3 DNA: TGTGCCAGTAGAAAGACTAGCGGGGTCTACGAGCAGTACTTC. Amino acid sequence: CASRKTSGVYEQYF.

The J gene is TRBJ1-2, the V gene TRBV21-1; the table's TRBD1 call for D was not verified on the DNA. TRBV21-1 is recorded as a pseudogene. The CDR3 extends over 14 amino acids. The CDR3: CASCRQGDNYGYTF. DNA for the CDR3: TGTGCCAGCTGCAGACAGGGGGATAACTATGGCTACACCTTC.

This clone was seen a few times. This chain joins TRBV10-1 and TRBJ2-7; D unresolved. The CDR3 loop spans 10 amino acids. V lost 6 bases and J lost 2, with 2 bases in between. Germline V gives CDR1 WNHNN, CDR2 SYGVQD (reference sequence). The chain's CDR3 is CASRTYEQYF. CDR3 DNA sequence: TGCGCCAGCAGGACCTACGAGCAGTACTTC.

This clone was observed a single time. This chain uses TRBV11-3 with TRBJ2-5; the match to TRBD1 covers 8 bases. The V gene end was trimmed by 5 bases and the J gene end by 5 bases; junction bases not matched to a gene: 4. The CDR3 totals 13 residues. Germline assignment: CDR1 SGHNT and CDR2 YENEEA. CDR3 bases: TGTGCCAGCAGCCAGACAGGGGTGGAGACCCAGTACTTC. Protein product: CASSQTGVETQYF.

The chain is built from TRBV28 and TRBJ1-2; 8 bases align to TRBD1. Per germline, CDR1 MDHEN and CDR2 SYDVKM. This CDR3 contains 16 residues. Trimming at V came to 7 bases and at J to 3 bases, leaving 13 bases not matched to a gene. CDR3 protein: CASKRGGTGEDYGYTF. In DNA form, the CDR3 reads TGTGCCAGCAAAAGGGGGGGGACAGGTGAAGACTATGGCTACACCTTC.

The chain combines TRBV18 with TRBJ2-3; D not resolved. V was trimmed by 0 bases and J by 2 bases, leaving 12 bases between them. This CDR3 region has 16 residues. CDR1 KGHSH and CDR2 LQKENI come from the germline V gene. CDR3 DNA sequence: TGTGCCAGCTCACCACCGTGGGAAGTTGACACAGATACGCAGTATTTT. Translation: CASSPPWEVDTDTQYF.

The chain couples TRBV11-3 to TRBJ2-1; D perhaps matches TRBD1 (6 bases). The V gene's germline CDR1 is SGHNT and CDR2 YENEEA. Trimming removed 6 bases at V and 2 bases at J, with 11 bases between. This CDR3 contains 14 residues. The CDR3 reads CASRVGGTYNEQFF. In DNA, the CDR3 is TGTGCCAGCAGAGTAGGGGGAACCTACAATGAGCAGTTCTTC. Combining the CDR3 with reference TRBV11-3 and TRBJ2-1 gives the whole variable domain EAGVVQSPRYKIIEKKQPVAFWCNPISGHNTLYWYLQNLGQGPELLIRYENEEAVDDSQLPKDRFSAERLKGVDSTLKIQPAELGDSAVYLCASRVGGTYNEQFFGPGTRLTVL.

The V and J genes are TRBV28 and TRBJ1-2; TRBD1 matches 8 bases. CDR1 is MDHEN and CDR2 is SYDVKM in the germline V gene. The CDR3 totals 13 residues. J was trimmed by 4 bases and V by 6 bases; bases with no gene match: 4. The CDR3 DNA is TGTGCCAGCAGCCTTACAGGGGGCTATGGCTACACCTTC. Amino acid sequence: CASSLTGGYGYTF.

The V gene is TRBV6-1, the J gene TRBJ2-2, with D unresolved. Germline lookup yields CDR1 MNHNS and CDR2 SASEGT. The CDR3 has 14 residues. The V and J ends lost 7 bases and 4 bases respectively, with 13 bases between them. The CDR3 DNA is TGTGCCAGCATAACCGAGTTGGGCACCGGGGAGCTGTTTTTT. Its protein product is CASITELGTGELFF.

The chain recombines TRBV18 with TRBJ2-2, with a possible D match to TRBD2 (6 bases). The V gene lost 3 bases and the J gene lost 7 bases, with 15 bases spanning the gap. This CDR3 is 15 amino acids long. Per the germline V gene, CDR1 is KGHSH and CDR2 is LQKENI. The CDR3 loop reads CASSPRREANGELFF. DNA of the CDR3: TGTGCCAGCTCACCGAGGAGGGAGGCTAACGGGGAGCTGTTTTTT. Together with reference TRBV18 and TRBJ2-2, the CDR3 gives the full variable domain: NAGVMQNPRHLVRRRGQEARLRCSPMKGHSHVYWYRQLPEEGLKFMVYLQKENIIDESGMPKERFSAEFPKEGPSILRIQQVVRGDSAAYFCASSPRREANGELFFGEGSRLTVL.

This sequence joins TRBV28 and TRBJ2-6; D call uncertain. Germline lookup yields CDR1 MDHEN and CDR2 SYDVKM. CDR3 length equals 13 residues. Trimming pared 8 bases from V and 0 bases from J, leaving 5 bases between. This chain's CDR3 is CASGNSGANVLTF. DNA of the CDR3: TGTGCCAGCGGAAACTCTGGGGCCAACGTCCTGACTTTC.

The chain joins TRBV13 to TRBJ2-7, with 7 bases that match TRBD2. With 2 bases clipped from V and 0 bases from J, the junction kept 7 bases outside the gene matches. The CDR3 consists of 16 residues. Germline CDR1 PRHDT, CDR2 FYEKMQ (reference sequence). CDR3 region: CASSLWAAGLSYEQYF. The DNA of the CDR3 is TGTGCCAGCAGCTTATGGGCAGCGGGACTCTCCTACGAGCAGTACTTC.

The sample holds a few counts of this clone. The chain has TRBV4-3 and TRBJ1-1; D is uncertain. The germline V and J ends were trimmed by 4 bases and 5 bases, with 11 bases remaining between them. There are 13 residues in the CDR3. Germline-derived CDR1 and CDR2 are LGHNA and YSLEER. The CDR3 sequence is CASSRGPRTEAFF. The CDR3 DNA sequence: TGCGCCAGCAGCCGAGGACCTAGGACTGAAGCTTTCTTT.

The chain recombines TRBV28 with TRBJ1-3; a possible D gene is TRBD1 (5 bases). The CDR3 is 14 amino acids. Germline loops: CDR1 MDHEN, CDR2 SYDVKM. Trimming left V 6 bases short and J 1 base short, with 10 bases between. CDR3 DNA sequence: TGTGCCAGCAGCCCCGGGGGATCTGGAAACACCATATATTTT. Amino acid sequence: CASSPGGSGNTIYF.